This is a list of T cell receptor beta chains from one sample in a study of cytomegalovirus exposure and HLA in healthy donors. Here immunoSEQ multiplex PCR was the method, and the copy in TCRdb shows in-frame clones only, minus some. Of fewer than 85,000 clones in the sample, about 78% were seen once. The sequenced material came from PBMCs. The receptors here all came from a woman in her 40s in good health and CMV-seropositive. The CDR3 runs from the conserved cysteine through the conserved F or W. The D gene is left open where the match is weak. Where a row states a size, it is once, few, many or the class of an expanded clone; other rows omit it.

V,size,D,J,CDR3,DNA
TRBV7-9,once,TRBD1,TRBJ1-1,CASKGSPGGLLGTEAFF,TGTGCCAGCAAAGGGAGTCCAGGGGGCTTACTGGGCACTGAAGCTTTCTTT
TRBV6-4,NA,TRBD2,TRBJ2-2,CASSPFGGGTGELFF,TGTGCCAGCAGTCCCTTCGGGGGGGGCACCGGGGAGCTGTTTTTT
TRBV7-9,NA,TRBD1,TRBJ2-3,CASTPGQSTDTQYF,TGTGCCAGCACCCCGGGACAGAGCACAGATACGCAGTATTTT
TRBV5-1,NA,TRBD1,TRBJ2-5,CASSPSSGTGSETQYF,TGCGCCAGCAGCCCATCGTCCGGGACAGGGTCGGAGACCCAGTACTTC
TRBV6-5,once,TRBD2,TRBJ2-7,CASSYSLTSGGYEQYF,TGTGCCAGCAGTTACTCCCTGACTAGCGGGGGCTACGAGCAGTACTTC
TRBV5-1,few,NA,TRBJ2-2,CASSLDRNTGELFF,TGCGCCAGCAGCTTGGACAGAAACACCGGGGAGCTGTTTTTT
TRBV18,few,NA,TRBJ1-6,CASSQDSSSYNSPLHF,TGTGCCAGCTCACAGGACAGTAGCTCCTATAATTCACCCCTCCACTTT
TRBV9,NA,NA,TRBJ1-1,CASSGRAGGWNTEAFF,TGTGCCAGCAGTGGGAGGGCCGGAGGTTGGAACACTGAAGCTTTCTTT
TRBV29-1,NA,NA,TRBJ2-2,CSVFTGAGELFF,TGCAGCGTATTTACCGGGGCCGGGGAGCTGTTTTTT
TRBV23-1,NA,TRBD1,TRBJ1-2,CASSQADRVDGYTF,TGCGCCAGCAGTCAGGCGGACAGGGTTGATGGCTACACCTTC
TRBV5-1,NA,NA,TRBJ2-1,CASSLSEPRGQFF,TGCGCCAGCAGCTTGTCCGAGCCACGAGGGCAGTTCTTC
TRBV6-5,NA,NA,TRBJ1-3,CASSATGSGNTIYF,TGTGCCAGCAGTGCGACAGGTTCTGGAAACACCATATATTTT
TRBV12-5,NA,NA,TRBJ2-7,CASGLPRSGNIEQYF,TGTGCTAGTGGTCTTCCCCGGTCAGGGAATATCGAGCAGTACTTC
TRBV2,NA,NA,TRBJ1-2,CASSSAGKDYGYTF,TGTGCCAGCAGTTCGGCAGGCAAAGACTATGGCTACACCTTC
TRBV4-1,NA,TRBD1,TRBJ2-7,CASSRGQGNDYEQYF,TGCGCCAGCAGCCGGGGACAGGGTAACGACTACGAGCAGTACTTC
TRBV19,NA,TRBD2,TRBJ2-3,CASSPSGTSWDTQYF,TGTGCCAGTAGTCCGAGCGGGACTTCCTGGGATACGCAGTATTTT
TRBV9,NA,TRBD1,TRBJ2-3,CASSTQTGAQGDTQYF,TGTGCCAGCAGCACACAGACAGGGGCTCAGGGAGATACGCAGTATTTT
TRBV28,NA,NA,TRBJ1-2,CASSFEGGYRGYTF,TGTGCCAGCAGTTTTGAGGGGGGGTATAGGGGCTACACCTTC